A single sample is the source of the 32 T cell receptor beta chains below, sequenced in a study of cytomegalovirus exposure and HLA in healthy donors. Both 60 Vbeta primers and 13 Jbeta primers went into the PCR. Assay: immunoSEQ multiplex PCR; the TCRdb copy retains only in-frame clones and omits some. The table shows approximately 100,000 clones, with around 76% occurring only once. Sequencing was performed on PBMCs. These TCRs come from a woman aged 45-65 years in good health and CMV-seropositive.

This clone appeared once. V gene TRBV30 combines with J gene TRBJ2-3; perhaps TRBD2 as D (6 bases). Germline assignment: CDR1 GTSNPN and CDR2 SVGIG (reference sequence). This CDR3 region has 14 residues. Trimming pared 3 bases from V and 4 bases from J, leaving 14 bases between. The CDR3 DNA follows: TGTGCCTGGAGAGTCCGGGGGTTGTCAGATACGCAGTATTTT. Protein sequence: CAWRVRGLSDTQYF.

This clone was seen a few times. The CDR3: CASDNRAPYEQYF. CDR3 coding DNA: TGTGCCAGCGATAACAGGGCCCCCTACGAGCAGTACTTC. The chain employs TRBV6-1 and TRBJ2-7; weak D call: TRBD1 (6 bases). V lost 8 bases to trimming and J lost 2 bases, with 13 bases between them. CDR1 is MNHNS and CDR2 is SASEGT in the germline V gene. There are 13 residues in the CDR3.

The chain couples TRBV7-9 to TRBJ1-1; the D gene is possibly TRBD1 (5 bases). CDR3 length equals 14 residues. The germline V gene has CDR1 SEHNR and CDR2 FQNEAQ (reference sequence). The V and J ends lost 6 bases and 4 bases respectively, with 15 bases between them. The CDR3 here is CASRQRDGGTEAFF. CDR3 DNA: TGTGCCAGCAGACAACGCGACGGGGGCACTGAAGCTTTCTTT.

J is TRBJ2-7 and V is TRBV5-6, with D possibly matching TRBD2 (5 bases). V gave up 2 bases and J gave up 2 bases, with 8 bases separating them. Germline loops: CDR1 SGHDT, CDR2 YYEEEE. The CDR3 has 13 amino acids. The CDR3 here is CASSLAVTYEQYF. Written as DNA, the CDR3 is TGTGCCAGCAGCTTAGCGGTCACCTACGAGCAGTACTTC.

V gene TRBV7-8 combines with J gene TRBJ1-4; 7 nucleotides line up with TRBD1. The CDR3 is 15 residues long. With V trimmed by 5 bases and J by 8 bases, 11 bases remained unmatched. In germline, CDR1 is SGHVS, CDR2 FQNEAQ. CDR3 region: CASSPLTGRNEKLFF. CDR3 DNA sequence: TGTGCCAGCAGCCCTTTGACAGGGCGGAACGAAAAACTGTTTTTT. The full variable domain, in which reference TRBV7-8 and TRBJ1-4 provide the parts outside the CDR3, is GAGVSQSPRYKVAKRGQDVALRCDPISGHVSLFWYQQALGQGPEFLTYFQNEAQLDKSGLPSDRFFAERPEGSVSTLKIQRTQQEDSAVYLCASSPLTGRNEKLFFGSGTQLSVL.

V gene TRBV18 combines with J gene TRBJ2-5; 9 bases fit TRBD1. The CDR3 consists of 14 residues. Trimming took 3 bases from V and 5 from J; bases not matched to a gene: 4. Germline CDR1 is KGHSH and CDR2 is LQKENI. The CDR3 DNA is TGTGCCAGCTCACCGAGCGGACAGGGGGAGACCCAGTACTTC. Translation: CASSPSGQGETQYF.

The chain couples TRBV5-4 to TRBJ2-5, with unresolved D. The CDR3 runs to 14 residues. V was pared by 0 bases and J by 0 bases, with 6 bases between. Germline V gene data show CDR1 as SGHNT and CDR2 as YYREEE (reference sequence). Here the CDR3 DNA reads TGTGCCAGCAGCTTGGGAGGTTACCAAGAGACCCAGTACTTC. It yields the protein CASSLGGYQETQYF.

The chain recombines TRBV27 with TRBJ1-1; TRBD1 aligns across 7 bases. This CDR3 spans 13 amino acids. V trimming: 5 bases; J trimming: 0 bases; junction bases outside the gene matches: 0. Germline lookup yields CDR1 MNHEY and CDR2 SMNVEV (reference sequence). Written as DNA, the CDR3 is TGTGCCAGCAGTGGGACAGTGAACACTGAAGCTTTCTTT. It yields the protein CASSGTVNTEAFF.

V gene TRBV25-1 combines with J gene TRBJ2-3, with 12 bases that match TRBD2. The CDR3 is 16 amino acids. Germline CDR1 reads MGHDK; CDR2 reads SYGVNS. The ends lost 2 bases at V and 6 bases at J; junction bases unmatched: 6. CDR3 protein: CASSERTSGKGDTQYF. Written as DNA, the CDR3 is TGTGCCAGCAGTGAACGGACTAGCGGGAAGGGCGATACGCAGTATTTT.

The V gene is TRBV30, the J gene TRBJ2-1, with TRBD2 matching 12 bases. J was trimmed by 4 bases and V by 3 bases; bases with no gene match: 7. This CDR3 contains 16 residues. Looked up from germline, CDR1 is GTSNPN and CDR2 is SVGIG (reference sequence). The CDR3 sequence is CAWRPAGTSGYNEQFF. CDR3 sequence (DNA): TGTGCCTGGAGACCAGCGGGGACTAGCGGGTACAATGAGCAGTTCTTC.

The gene calls are TRBV2 and TRBJ1-4, with a tentative D call TRBD1 (6 bases). Germline loops: CDR1 SNHLY, CDR2 FYNNEI. Deletions cut 3 bases from V and 0 bases from J, with 8 bases between. The CDR3 covers 15 residues. The CDR3 nucleotides are TGTGCCAGCAGTGAGGACAGACCAACTAATGAAAAACTGTTTTTT. Translated, it gives CASSEDRPTNEKLFF.

This sequence joins TRBV15 and TRBJ2-3; the match to TRBD2 covers 10 bases. Germline values: CDR1 LNHNV, CDR2 YYDKDF (reference sequence). J was trimmed by 10 bases and V by 0 bases; bases with no gene match: 7. This CDR3 has 15 amino acids. DNA of the CDR3: TGTGCCACCAGCAGAGATCCCCTAGCGGGAGCTGCGCAGTATTTT. Its translation is CATSRDPLAGAAQYF.

The chain links TRBV7-3 to TRBJ1-1, with D perhaps TRBD1 (5 bases). The CDR3 consists of 13 residues. Germline V CDR1 and CDR2: SGHTA, FQGTGA. The V end lost 5 bases, the J end lost 6 bases, and 13 bases lay between the germline ends. CDR3 coding DNA: TGTGCCAGCAGCCTTATGGGGCTAGCTGAAGCTTTCTTT. It specifies CASSLMGLAEAFF. Using reference TRBV7-3 and TRBJ1-1 for the parts outside the CDR3, the full variable domain is GAGVSQTPSNKVTEKGKYVELRCDPISGHTALYWYRQSLGQGPEFLIYFQGTGAADDSGLPNDRFFAVRPEGSVSTLKIQRTERGDSAVYLCASSLMGLAEAFFGQGTRLTVV.

The chain uses TRBV10-3 and TRBJ2-3; 13 bases match TRBD2. The germline gives CDR1 ENHRY, CDR2 SYGVKD. The CDR3 is 18 residues long. V lost 2 bases, J lost 3 bases, and 8 bases stayed unmatched. The CDR3, as DNA: TGTGCCATCAGTGAGAGTCCGACTAGCGGGGGGACAACAGATACGCAGTATTTT. The encoded protein is CAISESPTSGGTTDTQYF.

The CDR3 is CATSPQVKYEQYF. The CDR3 DNA reads TGTGCCACCTCCCCTCAGGTGAAATACGAGCAGTACTTC. The gene calls are TRBV27 and TRBJ2-7; D is undetermined. The CDR3 loop spans 13 amino acids. V dropped 10 bases and J dropped 4 bases, with 17 bases sitting between them. Germline assignment: CDR1 MNHEY and CDR2 SMNVEV (reference sequence).

The genes are TRBV29-1 and TRBJ1-4; D not certain. V was cut by 6 bases and J by 2 bases, with 10 bases left in between. In germline, CDR1 is SQVTM, CDR2 ANQGSEA. The CDR3 has 13 amino acids. Written as DNA, the CDR3 is TGCAGCGTCAAGAACTTTACTAATGAAAAACTGTTTTTT. The encoded protein is CSVKNFTNEKLFF. The variable domain in full, completed from reference TRBV29-1 and TRBJ1-4, reads SAVISQKPSRDICQRGTSLTIQCQVDSQVTMMFWYRQQPGQSLTLIATANQGSEATYESGFVIDKFPISRPNLTFSTLTVSNMSPEDSSIYLCSVKNFTNEKLFFGSGTQLSVL.

V and J are TRBV7-6 and TRBJ2-6; D unclear. V gave up 1 base and J gave up 1 base, with 8 bases separating them. Germline CDR1 SGHVS, CDR2 FNYEAQ. The CDR3 contains 16 residues. CDR3 in DNA: TGTGCCAGCAGCTTAGGCGTGCCATCTGGGGCCAACGTCCTGACTTTC. It yields the protein CASSLGVPSGANVLTF. Supplemented by reference TRBV7-6 and TRBJ2-6, the full variable domain reads GAGVSQSPRYKVTKRGQDVALRCDPISGHVSLYWYRQALGQGPEFLTYFNYEAQQDKSGLPNDRFSAERPEGSISTLTIQRTEQRDSAMYRCASSLGVPSGANVLTFGAGSRLTVL.

In DNA, the CDR3 is TGTGCCAGCAGCGCCGTAGGGGGCTCCTACGAGCAGTACTTC. It specifies CASSAVGGSYEQYF. This chain uses TRBV9 with TRBJ2-7; tentative D call: TRBD1 (6 bases). Trimming removed 3 bases at V and 0 bases at J, with 10 bases between. CDR1 is SGDLS and CDR2 is YYNGEE in the germline V gene. The CDR3 is 14 amino acids.

The CDR3 DNA reads TGTGCCAGCAGAGTGCAGGGGCCCAGCTCCTACGAGCAGTACTTC. This codes for CASRVQGPSSYEQYF. The genes are TRBV6-5 and TRBJ2-7, with D perhaps matching TRBD1 (6 bases). The length of the CDR3 is 15 residues. The germline V gene encodes CDR1 MNHEY and CDR2 SVGAGI. The V end lost 6 bases, the J end lost 0 bases, and 15 bases lay between the germline ends.

V gene TRBV7-3 combines with J gene TRBJ2-3; TRBD1 agrees at 7 bases. Trimming at V came to 5 bases and at J to 6 bases, leaving 11 bases not matched to a gene. The V gene's germline CDR1 is SGHTA and CDR2 FQGTGA. The CDR3 runs 15 residues. This CDR3 reads CASSRSTGLGDTQYF. CDR3 sequence (DNA): TGTGCCAGCAGCCGTTCGACAGGGCTGGGGGATACGCAGTATTTT.

V usage is TRBV18 and J usage is TRBJ2-7, with TRBD1 as a possible D gene (5 bases). V lost 2 bases, J lost 6 bases, and 11 bases lay in between. The CDR3 is 13 residues long. Germline-derived CDR1 and CDR2 are KGHSH and LQKENI. The CDR3 region has the DNA TGTGCCAGCTCACCAACAGACAGCCCCGAGCAGTACTTC. Encoded protein: CASSPTDSPEQYF.

The chain is built from TRBV6-5 and TRBJ1-2, with D perhaps TRBD1 (5 bases). CDR3 length: 15 amino acids. The V and J ends lost 2 bases and 5 bases respectively, with 15 bases between them. Germline loops: CDR1 MNHEY, CDR2 SVGAGI. The CDR3 bases are TGTGCCAGCAGTTACGGGTTAGGGGTGGGGTATGGCTACACCTTC. Its protein product is CASSYGLGVGYGYTF.

V gene TRBV7-9 combines with J gene TRBJ2-3; possible D gene TRBD2, 6 bases. Trimming took 1 base from V and 1 from J, leaving 15 bases between them. Germline V lookup: CDR1 SEHNR, CDR2 FQNEAQ (reference sequence). This CDR3 has 17 residues. CDR3 sequence reads: CASSLEGFAGRTDTQYF. The CDR3 nucleotides read TGTGCCAGCAGCTTAGAGGGGTTCGCGGGGCGCACAGATACGCAGTATTTT. Full variable domain (outside the CDR3, taken from reference TRBV7-9 and TRBJ2-3): DTGVSQNPRHKITKRGQNVTFRCDPISEHNRLYWYRQTLGQGPEFLTYFQNEAQLEKSRLLSDRFSAERPKGSFSTLEIQRTEQGDSAMYLCASSLEGFAGRTDTQYFGPGTRLTVL.

The CDR3 spells CASSLWTANEQFF. The CDR3 region has the DNA TGTGCCAGCAGCTTATGGACTGCCAATGAGCAGTTCTTC. V gene TRBV7-2 combines with J gene TRBJ2-1, with D maybe TRBD2 (5 bases). The CDR3 is 13 amino acids. The germline gives CDR1 SGHTA, CDR2 FQGNSA. Deletions cut 2 bases from V and 6 bases from J, with 8 bases between.

Of note for this clone: The junction departs from the called germline gene at one end, perhaps through a read error. The chain has TRBV7-9 and TRBJ1-1; D might be TRBD1 (6 bases). Germline CDR1 and CDR2: SEHNR and FQNEAQ (reference sequence). The CDR3 has 17 amino acids. The chain's CDR3 is CSSSPMVGGADRAEAFF. The CDR3 DNA reads TGTTCCAGCAGCCCCATGGTGGGGGGGGCGGATAGGGCTGAAGCTTTCTTT. Combining the CDR3 with reference TRBV7-9 and TRBJ1-1 gives the whole variable domain DTGVSQNPRHKITKRGQNVTFRCDPISEHNRLYWYRQTLGQGPEFLTYFQNEAQLEKSRLLSDRFSAERPKGSFSTLEIQRTEQGDSAMYLCSSSPMVGGADRAEAFFGQGTRLTVV.

V and J are TRBV19 and TRBJ1-2, with D maybe TRBD1 (6 bases). Trimming pared 3 bases from V and 7 bases from J, leaving 12 bases between. Germline values: CDR1 LNHDA, CDR2 SQIVND (reference sequence). The CDR3 loop spans 13 amino acids. The CDR3 is CASSIKGDTGYTF. CDR3 nucleotide sequence: TGTGCCAGTAGTATTAAGGGGGACACTGGCTACACCTTC.

The genes are TRBV11-2 and TRBJ2-5; a possible D gene is TRBD1 (6 bases). TRBJ2-7 matches the DNA end more closely, so the J call is doubtful. This CDR3 is built from 14 residues. CDR1 is SGHAT and CDR2 is FQNNGV in the germline V gene. The CDR3 region is CASSLPGHSYEQYF. CDR3 nucleotides: TGTGCCAGCAGCTTACCGGGACATAGTTACGAGCAGTACTTC.

In the case of this clone: A read error may produce the germline difference seen at one junction end. The rearrangement joins TRBV7-9 to TRBJ2-3, with 9 positions matching TRBD1. The V gene's germline CDR1 is SEHNR and CDR2 FQNEAQ (reference sequence). CDR3 length: 16 amino acids. The CDR3 DNA is TGTTCCAGCAGCTTAGCGCGGGACAGGGCAGCGGATACGCAGTATTTT. Translation: CSSSLARDRAADTQYF.

The DNA for the CDR3 is TGCGCCAGCAGCCAAGGGGACAGGGCTCACTATGGCTACACCTTC. It specifies CASSQGDRAHYGYTF. This chain connects TRBV4-1 to TRBJ1-2; 9 positions agree with TRBD1. Germline V lookup: CDR1 MGHRA, CDR2 YSYEKL. The CDR3 is 15 amino acids. Germline trimming cut 1 base from V and 3 bases from J; bases unmatched to any gene: 3.

This clone was detected only a few times. V is TRBV7-3 and J is TRBJ2-5, with D possibly TRBD1 on 6 matching bases. V lost 1 base, J lost 2 bases, and 20 bases lay in between. Germline assignment: CDR1 SGHTA and CDR2 FQGTGA. The CDR3 loop spans 18 amino acids. CDR3 DNA: TGTGCCAGCAGCTTAAGCCCGCCTGCCGACAGGCTACAAGAGACCCAGTACTTC. Translation: CASSLSPPADRLQETQYF.

V gene TRBV6-4 combines with J gene TRBJ2-1; 9 positions agree with TRBD2. The CDR3 sequence is 15 residues long. Germline-derived CDR1 and CDR2 are MRHNA and SNTAGT. After removal of 2 bases from V and 4 bases from J, the junction contained 3 bases not matched to a gene. The CDR3 sequence: CASSDETSGYNEQFF. CDR3 bases: TGTGCCAGCAGTGACGAGACTAGCGGATACAATGAGCAGTTCTTC.

Only a few counts were recorded for this clone. The chain couples TRBV9 to TRBJ2-3; 10 bases fit TRBD2. CDR1 is SGDLS and CDR2 is YYNGEE in the germline V gene. This CDR3 spans 16 amino acids. Unmatched junction bases numbered 10, after V lost 5 bases and J lost 4 bases. CDR3 DNA sequence: TGTGCCAGCAGTAAATTACTAGCGGGAATCGCAGATACGCAGTATTTT. Protein product: CASSKLLAGIADTQYF. The variable domain in full, with the rest retrieved from reference TRBV9 and TRBJ2-3, is DSGVTQTPKHLITATGQRVTLRCSPRSGDLSVYWYQQSLDQGLQFLIQYYNGEERAKGNILERFSAQQFPDLHSELNLSSLELGDSALYFCASSKLLAGIADTQYFGPGTRLTVL.